This entry features one TCR beta chain sequence. Its antigen is currently not known. No base qualities exist here, and no much larger clone lies one base off it. Preparation of the library involved PCR. This sample was sequenced with an Illumina HiSeq 2500. To normalize quantification of the TCRbeta repertoire, the TCR libraries were built with molecular barcoding that relied on unique molecular identifiers. In TCRdb, the public reads were trimmed at Q25 with fastp and aligned with MiXCR, with productive beta chains retained. Merged by CDR3 protein, the rows form single entries marked with the most common genes and DNA. This sample is represented by 750,000 to 950,000 distinct CDR3 sequences; approximately 15% of them were singletons. Roughly 5% of the sample comes from the top ten. The data derive from a study of T-cell reconstitution after alpha-beta-depleted transplantation in children (dated by TCRdb to 2015 to 2016). Background on the whole study: T-cell immune reconstitution after TCRalphabeta/CD19-depleted allogeneic hematopoietic cell transplantation in children was quantitatively tracked in the study by means of TCR repertoire profiling.

Beyond this particular receptor, the publication reports: In some patients, high TCRbeta diversity at day 60 was attributed to recipient T cells and intrathymic progenitors that had survived conditioning. Hyperexpanded clone frequencies declined over subsequent months; after one year, T-cell counts and TCRbeta diversity were mostly attributed to newly produced T cells. About two months after transplant, the apparently early recovery of alphabetaT-cell counts reportedly depended on just several hundred clones that had expanded rapidly and came from non-depleted graft cells.

Read against the paper, the sample's treatment or condition label means: allogeneic hematopoietic cell transplantation with graft depleted of TCRalphabeta T cells and CD19 B cells. The children who served as transplant recipients had been given grafts of TCRalphabeta/CD19-depleted allogeneic hematopoietic cells. V drops 1 base and J drops 2 bases, leaving 5 bases in between. Sequences SGHTA (CDR1) and FQGNSA (CDR2) are obtained from the germline V gene. Reading from cysteine to phenylalanine, the CDR3 counts 14 amino acids. The sequence is cut down to CDR3 DNA, 42 bases in frame from base 1. The chain employs TRBV7-2 and TRBJ2-2; the D gene assignment is ambiguous. This TCR was recovered from a male patient under 18 who had a stem cell transplant for acute lymphoblastic leukemia, so the T cells may come from the graft donor. Source: PBMCs, mostly from graft donor cells, taken 360 days after TCRalphabeta/CD19-depleted stem cell transplant. Here the CDR3 is given as CASSLDFNTGELFF. The DNA sequence reads TGTGCCAGCAGCTTAGATTTCAACACCGGGGAGCTGTTTTTT.